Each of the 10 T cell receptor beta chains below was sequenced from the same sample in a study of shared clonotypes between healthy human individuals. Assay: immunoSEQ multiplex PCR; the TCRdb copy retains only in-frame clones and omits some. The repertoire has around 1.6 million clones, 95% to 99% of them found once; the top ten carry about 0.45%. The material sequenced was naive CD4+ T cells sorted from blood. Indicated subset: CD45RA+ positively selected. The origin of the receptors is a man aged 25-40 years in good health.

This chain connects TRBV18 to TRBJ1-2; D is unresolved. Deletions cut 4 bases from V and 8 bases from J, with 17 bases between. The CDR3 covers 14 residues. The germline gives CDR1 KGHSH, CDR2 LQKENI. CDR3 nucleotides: TGTGCCAGCTCACACGGAAACCCCCCCGGGGGCTACACCTTC. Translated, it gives CASSHGNPPGGYTF.

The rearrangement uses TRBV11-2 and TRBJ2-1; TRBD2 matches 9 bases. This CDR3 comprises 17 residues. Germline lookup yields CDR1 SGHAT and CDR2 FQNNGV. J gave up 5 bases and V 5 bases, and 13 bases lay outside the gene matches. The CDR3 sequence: CASSTPLGKREDNEQFF. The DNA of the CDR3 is TGTGCCAGCAGCACCCCCCTCGGGAAGCGGGAGGACAATGAGCAGTTCTTC.

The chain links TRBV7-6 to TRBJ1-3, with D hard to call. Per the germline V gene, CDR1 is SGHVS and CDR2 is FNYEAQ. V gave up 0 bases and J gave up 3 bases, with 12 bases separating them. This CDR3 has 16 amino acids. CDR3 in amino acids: CASSLASGSLGNTIYF. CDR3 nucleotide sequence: TGTGCCAGCAGCTTAGCTTCGGGATCCCTTGGAAACACCATATATTTT.

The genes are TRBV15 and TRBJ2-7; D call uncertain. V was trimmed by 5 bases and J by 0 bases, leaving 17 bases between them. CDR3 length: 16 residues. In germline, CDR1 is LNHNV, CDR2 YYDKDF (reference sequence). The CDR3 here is CATSGIDRGTSYEQYF. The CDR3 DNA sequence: TGTGCCACCAGCGGAATAGACCGCGGCACCTCCTACGAGCAGTACTTC. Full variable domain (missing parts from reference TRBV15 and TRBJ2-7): DAMVIQNPRYQVTQFGKPVTLSCSQTLNHNVMYWYQQKSSQAPKLLFHYYDKDFNNEADTPDNFQSRRPNTSFCFLDIRSPGLGDTAMYLCATSGIDRGTSYEQYFGPGTRLTVT.

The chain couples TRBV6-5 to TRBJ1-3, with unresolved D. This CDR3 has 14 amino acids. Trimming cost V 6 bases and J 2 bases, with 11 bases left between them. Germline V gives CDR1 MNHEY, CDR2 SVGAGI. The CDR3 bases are TGTGCCAGCAGGGTTGCACCCCCTGGAAACACCATATATTTT. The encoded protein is CASRVAPPGNTIYF.

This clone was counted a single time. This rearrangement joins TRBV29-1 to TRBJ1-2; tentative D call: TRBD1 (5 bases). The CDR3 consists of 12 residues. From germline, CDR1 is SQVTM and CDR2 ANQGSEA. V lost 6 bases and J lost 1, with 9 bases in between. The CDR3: CSVQTDNYGYTF. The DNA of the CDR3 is TGCAGCGTGCAGACAGATAACTATGGCTACACCTTC. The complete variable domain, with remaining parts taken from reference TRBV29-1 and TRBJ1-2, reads SAVISQKPSRDICQRGTSLTIQCQVDSQVTMMFWYRQQPGQSLTLIATANQGSEATYESGFVIDKFPISRPNLTFSTLTVSNMSPEDSSIYLCSVQTDNYGYTFGSGTRLTVV.

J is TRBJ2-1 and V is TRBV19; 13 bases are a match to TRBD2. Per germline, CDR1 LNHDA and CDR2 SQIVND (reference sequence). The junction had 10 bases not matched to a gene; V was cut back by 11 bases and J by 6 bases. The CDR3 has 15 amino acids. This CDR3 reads CAPTSGRAYSNEQFF. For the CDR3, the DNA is TGTGCCCCAACTAGCGGGAGGGCCTATAGCAATGAGCAGTTCTTC.

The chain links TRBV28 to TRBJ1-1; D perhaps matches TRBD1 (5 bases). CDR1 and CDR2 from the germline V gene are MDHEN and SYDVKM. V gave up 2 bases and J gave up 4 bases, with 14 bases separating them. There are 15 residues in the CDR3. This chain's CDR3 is CASSLGALTGTEAFF. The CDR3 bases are TGTGCCAGCAGTTTAGGGGCCCTGACTGGCACTGAAGCTTTCTTT.

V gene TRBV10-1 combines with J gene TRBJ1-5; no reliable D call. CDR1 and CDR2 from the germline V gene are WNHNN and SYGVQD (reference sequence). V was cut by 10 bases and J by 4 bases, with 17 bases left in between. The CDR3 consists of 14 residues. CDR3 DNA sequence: TGCGCCACCCTCTCGGGGATTGGAAATCAGCCCCAGCATTTT. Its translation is CATLSGIGNQPQHF.

CDR3 sequence reads: CASSPLTGRTDTQYF. DNA for the CDR3: TGTGCCAGCAGCCCCCTGACAGGAAGGACAGATACGCAGTATTTT. The chain couples TRBV5-5 to TRBJ2-3; D possibly corresponds to TRBD1 (6 bases). V was cut by 4 bases and J by 3 bases, with 15 bases left in between. Germline assignment: CDR1 SGHKS and CDR2 YYEKEE (reference sequence). The CDR3 contains 15 residues.